This T cell receptor (beta chain) originates from a study of OX40 agonist ivuxolimab in advanced cancers. Study results and caveats: Both blood CD4+ and CD8+ T cells showed clonal growth by week 6 at 0.1 to 3.0 mg/kg.

Comment on this clone: Its antigen is currently unknown.

Assay used: immunoSEQ multiplex PCR; TCRdb lists only in-frame clones, some missing. The table includes about 98,000 clones, roughly 93% detected once. V was pared by 3 bases and J by 4 bases, with 12 bases between. CDR1 and CDR2 from the germline V gene are ENHRY and SYGVKD. This CDR3 has 15 residues. Sequencing used CD4+ or CD8+ T cells sorted from blood, obtained in a trial of the OX40 agonist ivuxolimab. V usage is TRBV10-3 and J usage is TRBJ1-4, with D unclear. This clonotype originated in an adult with an advanced solid tumor such as melanoma, head and neck, liver or kidney cancer. The CDR3 is CAISEFATLNEKLFF. As DNA, the CDR3 is TGTGCCATCAGTGAATTCGCGACCCTTAATGAAAAACTGTTTTTT.